This TCR beta chain was obtained from a study of shared T cell receptors in the human thymus. Germline V gives CDR1 MRHNA, CDR2 SNTAGT. The CDR3 extends over 14 amino acids. V was pared by 5 bases and J by 8 bases, with 9 bases of the junction left unmatched. The protocol was immunoSEQ multiplex PCR, while the TCRdb copy is restricted to in-frame clones and leaves out a portion. Here the sample spans 700,000 to 750,000 clones, around 85% being singletons. The same data also contributed to another study, on human thymus T cells.

The chain couples TRBV6-4 to TRBJ1-2; 9 positions match TRBD1. The sequencing input was thymocytes. The sequence derives from a girl under three years old with a congenital heart defect. The CDR3 here is CASSTGDRAEGYTF. CDR3 coding DNA: TGTGCCAGCAGTACGGGGGACAGGGCTGAAGGCTACACCTTC.